One sample yielded the 7 T cell receptor beta chains listed below, sequenced in a study of neurological immune-mediated disorders (dated by TCRdb to the late 2010s). Interpreted using the paper, the time point label stands for: longitudinal time-point 3. Receptors were amplified or captured by 5' RACE. TCRdb shows the sequencer as Illumina HiSeq 2500. TCRdb reprocessing: public reads trimmed at Q25 with fastp, clones called with MiXCR, in-frame beta chains kept. Rows are combined by CDR3 protein, so each entry shows the most common genes and DNA. For this sample the table gives tens of thousands of distinct CDR3 sequences, of which roughly 13% were detected only once. Of the sample, roughly 10% falls within the top ten clones. What was sequenced was PBMCs. The receptor set was obtained from a male donor with HTLV-1-associated myelopathy (HAM/TSP).

The table lists this clonotype with many counts. This rearrangement joins TRBV20-1 to TRBJ1-3; D is possibly TRBD1 (6 bases). The V gene's germline CDR1 is DFQATT and CDR2 SNEGSKA (reference sequence). The CDR3 consists of 17 residues. V lost 0 bases, J lost 0 bases, and 15 bases lay in between. In nucleotides, the CDR3 is TGCAGTGCTAGAGATCCGCTGGGGGGCCGCTCTGGAAACACCATATATTTT. Translation: CSARDPLGGRSGNTIYF.

By share of the sample, this clonotype is medium-sized. The genes are TRBV5-1 and TRBJ1-6, with 9 bases aligning to TRBD1. CDR3 length: 16 residues. The trim removed 0 bases at V and 5 bases at J, leaving 3 bases unmatched. CDR1 is SGHRS, CDR2 YFSETQ, per germline. The CDR3 protein is CASSLDGQGNNSPLHF. The CDR3 region has the DNA TGCGCCAGCAGCTTGGACGGACAGGGGAATAATTCACCCCTCCACTTT.

This clonotype occurred many times. The CDR3 loop reads CATSLTGGFEQFF. Here the CDR3 DNA reads TGTGCCACCAGCCTGACAGGGGGCTTTGAGCAGTTCTTC. The J gene is TRBJ2-1, the V gene TRBV15; 10 bases are shared with TRBD1. This CDR3 region has 13 residues. The V gene's germline CDR1 is LNHNV and CDR2 YYDKDF (reference sequence). The trim removed 5 bases at V and 9 bases at J, leaving 4 bases unmatched.

This clonotype was counted at least ten times. The chain uses TRBV7-6 and TRBJ1-3; 7 bases agree with TRBD1. This CDR3 spans 16 amino acids. Per the germline V gene, CDR1 is SGHVS and CDR2 is FNYEAQ. Germline trimming cut 5 bases from V and 2 bases from J; bases unmatched to any gene: 9. The chain's CDR3 is CASSLEQGVPGNTIYF. The CDR3 DNA follows: TGTGCCAGCAGCCTCGAGCAGGGGGTCCCTGGAAACACCATATATTTT.

This chain uses TRBV5-1 with TRBJ1-2; perhaps TRBD1 as D (6 bases). V shed 7 bases and J shed 2 bases, with 15 bases lying between them. The CDR3 extends over 14 amino acids. The germline gives CDR1 SGHRS, CDR2 YFSETQ. The chain's CDR3 is CASPSSGANYGYTF. The CDR3 DNA is TGCGCCAGCCCCAGCTCAGGGGCGAACTATGGCTACACCTTC. Drawing the rest from reference TRBV5-1 and TRBJ1-2, the complete variable domain is KAGVTQTPRYLIKTRGQQVTLSCSPISGHRSVSWYQQTPGQGLQFLFEYFSETQRNKGNFPGRFSGRQFSNSRSEMNVSTLELGDSALYLCASPSSGANYGYTFGSGTRLTVV.

V gene TRBV5-1 combines with J gene TRBJ1-2, with D uncertain. The CDR3 loop spans 16 amino acids. Germline V lookup: CDR1 SGHRS, CDR2 YFSETQ. V was clipped by 3 bases and J by 6 bases, with 21 bases between them. The CDR3 nucleotides are TGCGCCAGCAGCTCCACGTCGGGGTTAATTCGCGATGGCTACACCTTC. The encoded protein is CASSSTSGLIRDGYTF. Full variable domain (outside the CDR3, taken from reference TRBV5-1 and TRBJ1-2): KAGVTQTPRYLIKTRGQQVTLSCSPISGHRSVSWYQQTPGQGLQFLFEYFSETQRNKGNFPGRFSGRQFSNSRSEMNVSTLELGDSALYLCASSSTSGLIRDGYTFGSGTRLTVV.

This clonotype was seen at least ten times. The CDR3 loop is CASRSGQDTAEAFF. CDR3 bases: TGTGCCAGCAGGTCAGGACAGGATACTGCTGAAGCTTTCTTT. The chain combines TRBV2 with TRBJ1-1, with TRBD1 matching 7 bases. Trimming took 6 bases from V and 6 from J; bases not matched to a gene: 10. Germline V gene sequence: CDR1 SNHLY, CDR2 FYNNEI. The CDR3 contains 14 residues.